The 27 T cell receptor beta chains presented below share a single source sample, sequenced in a study of shared clonotypes between healthy human individuals. TCRdb keeps only in-frame clones here, not all; method: immunoSEQ multiplex PCR. Among approximately 2.4 million clones listed, more than 90% were seen once. Sequenced material: naive CD4+ T cells sorted from blood. Stated subset: CD45RA+ positively selected. Receptor source: a man aged 18 to 30 in good health.

V is TRBV7-9 and J is TRBJ2-5; no definite D call. The ends were cut back, 8 bases at V and 2 bases at J, with 12 bases in the middle. CDR3 length equals 13 residues. Germline loops: CDR1 SEHNR, CDR2 FQNEAQ (reference sequence). CDR3 sequence: CASQIGFQETQYF. The CDR3 DNA sequence: TGTGCCAGCCAGATTGGGTTTCAAGAGACCCAGTACTTC.

This clone appeared once. CDR3 bases: TGTGCCAGCAGCTTAGACAGGTCATCCTACGAGCAGTACTTC. Translated: CASSLDRSSYEQYF. V and J are TRBV5-5 and TRBJ2-7; possibly TRBD1 for D (6 bases). Per germline, CDR1 SGHKS and CDR2 YYEKEE (reference sequence). V dropped 2 bases and J dropped 1 base, with 10 bases sitting between them. The CDR3 extends over 14 amino acids.

On this clone: The sample holds other DNA sequences that translate to the same CDR3. The V call is TRBV5-1, the J call TRBJ1-2; no reliable D call. This CDR3 comprises 13 residues. In germline, CDR1 is SGHRS, CDR2 YFSETQ. V lost 1 base, J lost 2 bases, and 6 bases lay in between. The CDR3 DNA follows: TGCGCCAGCAGCTTGCCCGGGAACTATGGCTACACCTTC. Amino acid sequence: CASSLPGNYGYTF.

This sequence joins TRBV19 and TRBJ2-3; D is ambiguous. The V end was cut by 2 bases, the J end by 1 base, with 13 bases between. This CDR3 spans 16 amino acids. Germline CDR1 and CDR2: LNHDA and SQIVND (reference sequence). CDR3 loop: CASSIPDQGGTDTQYF. For the CDR3, the DNA is TGTGCCAGTAGTATACCGGATCAAGGTGGCACAGATACGCAGTATTTT.

Here the CDR3 DNA reads TGTGCCAGCAGCTTAGAGCGTGGGACACCATACGAGCAGTACTTC. This sequence encodes CASSLERGTPYEQYF. The rearrangement uses TRBV7-6 and TRBJ2-7; a possible D gene is TRBD1 (6 bases). The V gene's germline CDR1 is SGHVS and CDR2 FNYEAQ. Trimming removed 1 base from V and 4 bases from J, with 14 bases in between. This CDR3 region has 15 residues. The entire variable domain, with the rest obtained from reference TRBV7-6 and TRBJ2-7, is as follows: GAGVSQSPRYKVTKRGQDVALRCDPISGHVSLYWYRQALGQGPEFLTYFNYEAQQDKSGLPNDRFSAERPEGSISTLTIQRTEQRDSAMYRCASSLERGTPYEQYFGPGTRLTVT.

The gene calls are TRBV29-1 and TRBJ2-3; D ambiguous. This CDR3 is 12 amino acids long. V was clipped by 5 bases and J by 1 base, with 7 bases between them. The germline gives CDR1 SQVTM, CDR2 ANQGSEA. CDR3 in amino acids: CSVNVGTDTQYF. The CDR3 bases are TGCAGCGTTAACGTGGGCACAGATACGCAGTATTTT.

The chain has TRBV19 and TRBJ1-2; no reliable D call. Germline CDR1 and CDR2: LNHDA and SQIVND (reference sequence). Trimming removed 6 bases from V and 5 bases from J, with 13 bases in between. The CDR3 covers 13 residues. The CDR3 protein is CASRGGLRYGYTF. Here the CDR3 DNA reads TGTGCCAGTAGAGGAGGGCTTAGGTATGGCTACACCTTC.

This rearrangement joins TRBV10-3 to TRBJ2-3; D unclear. CDR1 and CDR2 from the germline V gene are ENHRY and SYGVKD. Trimming removed 7 bases at V and 3 bases at J, with 11 bases between. This CDR3 has 13 amino acids. CDR3 amino acids: CAINRAGTDTQYF. Written as DNA, the CDR3 is TGTGCCATCAATCGGGCCGGGACAGATACGCAGTATTTT.

This clone occurred once. This chain joins TRBV19 and TRBJ2-5; D call uncertain. The CDR3 spans 13 residues. V dropped 0 bases and J dropped 7 bases, with 9 bases sitting between them. Germline assignment: CDR1 LNHDA and CDR2 SQIVND (reference sequence). The CDR3: CASSIEGGGTQYF. In DNA form, the CDR3 reads TGTGCCAGTAGTATAGAGGGTGGTGGGACCCAGTACTTC.

The chain is built from TRBV7-9 and TRBJ1-2, with 7 nucleotides matching TRBD1. J gave up 2 bases and V 0 bases, and 3 bases lay outside the gene matches. The CDR3 has 15 amino acids. Germline CDR1 is SEHNR and CDR2 is FQNEAQ (reference sequence). CDR3: CASSLAQGDNYGYTF. The DNA for the CDR3 is TGTGCCAGCAGCTTAGCGCAGGGGGACAACTATGGCTACACCTTC. Supplemented by reference TRBV7-9 and TRBJ1-2, the full variable domain reads DTGVSQNPRHKITKRGQNVTFRCDPISEHNRLYWYRQTLGQGPEFLTYFQNEAQLEKSRLLSDRFSAERPKGSFSTLEIQRTEQGDSAMYLCASSLAQGDNYGYTFGSGTRLTVV.

CDR3 DNA sequence: TGCGCCAGCAGTGAGTCCCACAGGGTTACGGATACGCAGTATTTT. This sequence encodes CASSESHRVTDTQYF. V is TRBV10-2 and J is TRBJ2-3; the D gene is possibly TRBD1 (6 bases). The CDR3 contains 15 residues. Trimming removed 0 bases at V and 6 bases at J, with 13 bases between. CDR1 and CDR2 (germline): WSHSY, SAAADI.

A note on this clone: Other DNA sequences in the sample encode the same CDR3. The rearrangement links TRBV7-2 to TRBJ2-1, with TRBD2 matching over 10 bases. Germline trimming cut 4 bases from V and 2 bases from J; bases unmatched to any gene: 2. This CDR3 spans 15 amino acids. Germline CDR1 is SGHTA and CDR2 is FQGNSA. The CDR3 spells CASSSTSGTYNEQFF. The CDR3 nucleotides are TGTGCCAGCAGCTCCACTAGCGGGACCTACAATGAGCAGTTCTTC. Full variable domain (outside the CDR3, taken from reference TRBV7-2 and TRBJ2-1): GAGVSQSPSNKVTEKGKDVELRCDPISGHTALYWYRQSLGQGLEFLIYFQGNSAPDKSGLPSDRFSAERTGGSVSTLTIQRTQQEDSAVYLCASSSTSGTYNEQFFGPGTRLTVL.

V usage is TRBV6-6 and J usage is TRBJ1-6; 10 bases match TRBD1. This CDR3 is built from 15 residues. CDR1 MNHNY and CDR2 SVGAGI come from the germline V gene (reference sequence). Trimming took 2 bases from V and 10 from J; bases not matched to a gene: 5. CDR3 loop: CASSYRQGAGSPLHF. CDR3 nucleotides: TGTGCCAGCAGTTACCGACAGGGGGCGGGCTCACCCCTCCACTTT.

This clone has just one count. CDR3 sequence: CASSKGVNNQPQHF. The CDR3 nucleotides are TGTGCCAGTAGTAAGGGGGTCAACAATCAGCCCCAGCATTTT. The chain combines TRBV19 with TRBJ1-5; D may be TRBD1 (6 bases). Germline values: CDR1 LNHDA, CDR2 SQIVND (reference sequence). The CDR3 extends over 14 amino acids. Trimming pared 4 bases from V and 3 bases from J, leaving 10 bases between.

This CDR3 is CAIQPGLNTDTQYF. In nucleotides, the CDR3 is TGTGCCATCCAACCGGGACTTAACACAGATACGCAGTATTTT. This chain connects TRBV10-3 to TRBJ2-3, with D possibly TRBD2 on 6 matching bases. The germline CDR1 and CDR2 sequences are ENHRY and SYGVKD. Trimming pared 8 bases from V and 2 bases from J, leaving 14 bases between. This CDR3 comprises 14 residues.

V usage is TRBV2 and J usage is TRBJ2-7; maybe TRBD2 (5 bases). Trimming took 4 bases from V and 6 from J, leaving 7 bases between them. The germline gives CDR1 SNHLY, CDR2 FYNNEI. This CDR3 is built from 11 residues. The CDR3 nucleotides are TGTGCCAGCAGTGTGGGGAGCGAGCAGTACTTC. Translation: CASSVGSEQYF.

The chain is built from TRBV7-9 and TRBJ1-1; D uncertain. V gave up 0 bases and J gave up 0 bases, with 8 bases separating them. Germline V CDR1 and CDR2: SEHNR, FQNEAQ (reference sequence). This CDR3 is 15 amino acids long. CDR3 sequence reads: CASSLAGSMNTEAFF. The CDR3 region has the DNA TGTGCCAGCAGCTTAGCGGGCAGCATGAACACTGAAGCTTTCTTT.

The chain recombines TRBV7-6 with TRBJ1-1, with unresolved D. CDR1 SGHVS and CDR2 FNYEAQ come from the germline V gene. CDR3 length: 13 amino acids. V was clipped by 5 bases and J by 4 bases, with 11 bases between them. The CDR3 nucleotides read TGTGCCAGCAGCCCACGGGTTGGCACTGAAGCTTTCTTT. Translated: CASSPRVGTEAFF. Full variable domain (rest looked up from reference TRBV7-6 and TRBJ1-1): GAGVSQSPRYKVTKRGQDVALRCDPISGHVSLYWYRQALGQGPEFLTYFNYEAQQDKSGLPNDRFSAERPEGSISTLTIQRTEQRDSAMYRCASSPRVGTEAFFGQGTRLTVV.

The chain recombines TRBV4-1 with TRBJ1-2; perhaps TRBD1 as D (5 bases). The CDR3 sequence is 15 residues long. Germline V CDR1 and CDR2: MGHRA, YSYEKL. Trimming pared 3 bases from V and 2 bases from J, leaving 13 bases between. The CDR3 nucleotides are TGCGCCAGCAGCCACTCGGGACCGCCGAACTATGGCTACACCTTC. Amino acids: CASSHSGPPNYGYTF.

This rearrangement joins TRBV19 to TRBJ2-3; D not certain. The CDR3 contains 15 residues. Germline-derived CDR1 and CDR2 are LNHDA and SQIVND (reference sequence). V was pared by 3 bases and J by 0 bases, with 10 bases between. The CDR3 loop reads CASSIQPTSTDTQYF. CDR3 nucleotide sequence: TGTGCCAGTAGTATTCAGCCTACTAGCACAGATACGCAGTATTTT.

The genes are TRBV5-6 and TRBJ1-1, with unresolved D. Germline V gene lookup returns CDR1 SGHDT and CDR2 YYEEEE. The CDR3 length is 15 residues. Trimming took 3 bases from V and 7 from J, leaving 19 bases between them. The CDR3 sequence is CASSSGSGDASEAFF. Written as DNA, the CDR3 is TGTGCCAGCAGCTCTGGGTCGGGTGACGCTAGTGAAGCTTTCTTT.

This clone was picked up a small number of times. This chain links TRBV30 with TRBJ1-5; 10 positions agree with TRBD1. With V trimmed by 7 bases and J by 4 bases, 4 bases remained unmatched. Germline V gene lookup returns CDR1 GTSNPN and CDR2 SVGIG (reference sequence). This CDR3 contains 13 residues. The CDR3 DNA reads as TGTGCCTCTGACAGGGGGCCTAATCAGCCCCAGCATTTT. It encodes CASDRGPNQPQHF.

The CDR3 region has the DNA TGTGCCAGCAGCCCCATCCCCCCTAGCGGGTACTTTAACACCGGGGAGCTGTTTTTT. Translation: CASSPIPPSGYFNTGELFF. This chain uses TRBV11-3 with TRBJ2-2; 8 bases map to TRBD2. From germline, CDR1 is SGHNT and CDR2 YENEEA. J gave up 2 bases and V 5 bases, and 16 bases lay outside the gene matches. The CDR3 spans 19 residues.

The chain has TRBV9 and TRBJ2-2, with D possibly being TRBD2 (5 bases). Deletions cut 0 bases from V and 8 bases from J, with 11 bases between. The CDR3 has 14 residues. Germline-derived CDR1 and CDR2 are SGDLS and YYNGEE. CDR3 coding DNA: TGTGCCAGCAGCGTAGTCGTAAGAGGGGGGGAGCTGTTTTTT. Translation: CASSVVVRGGELFF.

The chain recombines TRBV9 with TRBJ2-2; D remains ambiguous. Per the germline V gene, CDR1 is SGDLS and CDR2 is YYNGEE. The CDR3 runs to 14 residues. V gave up 3 bases and J gave up 6 bases, with 12 bases separating them. CDR3 nucleotide sequence: TGTGCCAGCAGCGCAGACAAGGAGCCCGGGGAGCTGTTTTTT. It specifies CASSADKEPGELFF.

V and J are TRBV4-1 and TRBJ2-1, with 8 bases that match TRBD2. CDR3 length equals 15 residues. J gave up 8 bases and V 4 bases, and 10 bases lay outside the gene matches. In germline, CDR1 is MGHRA, CDR2 YSYEKL. This CDR3 reads CASSPSGLDDYEQFF. In nucleotides, the CDR3 is TGCGCCAGCAGCCCCTCGGGACTAGATGACTATGAGCAGTTCTTC.

The gene calls are TRBV27 and TRBJ2-1; 7 bases are shared with TRBD2. Germline assignment: CDR1 MNHEY and CDR2 SMNVEV (reference sequence). The V gene end was trimmed by 6 bases and the J gene end by 5 bases; junction bases not matched to a gene: 16. CDR3 size: 17 residues. In nucleotides, the CDR3 is TGTGCCAGCAGCCCTCCCAGGCGTCTAGCGGTACACAATGAGCAGTTCTTC. Protein product: CASSPPRRLAVHNEQFF.